Below, 22 T cell receptor beta chains from the same sample are listed, as sequenced in a study of blood T cell repertoires in COVID-19 (dated by TCRdb to about 2020). Library generation was performed with the immunoSEQ multiplex PCR assay. TCRdb stores this immuneACCESS table with in-frame sequences only. Part of the clones is absent; in the studies checked, under half of the shortfall reflects unresolved V genes, and no reason is known for the rest. This sample holds 250,000 to 350,000 clones; roughly 83% were observed only once. About 1.6% of the sample rests with the top ten. Sequencing was carried out using peripheral blood. These receptors were obtained from a human donor with COVID-19, enrolled during active disease. The donor label of this sample is uncertain.

The chain uses TRBV28 and TRBJ2-7; D perhaps matches TRBD1 (6 bases). The CDR3 extends over 12 amino acids. The V and J ends lost 7 bases and 3 bases respectively, with 10 bases between them. Germline V CDR1 and CDR2: MDHEN, SYDVKM. The chain's CDR3 is CASTGQIYEQYF. The CDR3 DNA is TGTGCCAGCACGGGACAAATCTACGAGCAGTACTTC.

The V gene is TRBV28, the J gene TRBJ1-5, with D maybe TRBD1 (5 bases). The CDR3 has 11 residues. Between the trimmed V and J ends, which lost 11 bases and 2 bases, there was a span of 7 bases. From germline, CDR1 is MDHEN and CDR2 SYDVKM. This chain's CDR3 is CAGGGNQPQHF. Here the CDR3 DNA reads TGTGCCGGGGGGGGCAATCAGCCCCAGCATTTT.

The chain recombines TRBV28 with TRBJ2-2; D gene unclear. V was trimmed by 3 bases and J by 3 bases, leaving 14 bases between them. The germline gives CDR1 MDHEN, CDR2 SYDVKM. The CDR3 has 16 amino acids. CDR3 sequence reads: CASSLLRNMHTGELFF. For the CDR3, the DNA is TGTGCCAGCAGTTTGCTGCGGAATATGCACACCGGGGAGCTGTTTTTT.

The chain links TRBV3-1 (or the pseudogene TRBV3-2) to TRBJ1-5; TRBD1 agrees at 9 bases. Germline V lookup: CDR1 LGHDT, CDR2 YNNKEL (reference sequence). This CDR3 comprises 16 residues. J lost 1 base, V lost 8 bases, and 9 bases had no gene match. The CDR3 nucleotides are TGTGCCAGCGGATGGGGACAGGGAGGGAGCAATCAGCCCCAGCATTTT. It yields the protein CASGWGQGGSNQPQHF.

Only one count was recorded for this clone. The rearrangement uses TRBV11-2 and TRBJ2-1; 7 nucleotides match TRBD1. The germline V gene encodes CDR1 SGHAT and CDR2 FQNNGV. The CDR3 is 15 amino acids. The trim removed 2 bases at V and 4 bases at J, leaving 5 bases unmatched. The CDR3 region is CASSLITGAYNEQFF. The CDR3 DNA reads as TGTGCCAGCAGCTTAATCACAGGGGCGTACAATGAGCAGTTCTTC.

The chain recombines TRBV19 with TRBJ1-3; maybe TRBD1 (5 bases). Germline CDR1 and CDR2: LNHDA and SQIVND (reference sequence). V was trimmed by 6 bases and J by 0 bases, leaving 15 bases between them. The length of the CDR3 is 16 residues. The CDR3 nucleotides are TGTGCCAGTAGAGAAGAGAAAAGGGGCTCTGGAAACACCATATATTTT. The encoded protein is CASREEKRGSGNTIYF. Complete variable domain (other parts from reference TRBV19 and TRBJ1-3): DGGITQSPKYLFRKEGQNVTLSCEQNLNHDAMYWYRQDPGQGLRLIYYSQIVNDFQKGDIAEGYSVSREKKESFPLTVTSAQKNPTAFYLCASREEKRGSGNTIYFGEGSWLTVV.

This chain links TRBV2 with TRBJ2-1, with TRBD2 matching over 7 bases. Germline CDR1 and CDR2: SNHLY and FYNNEI. Trimming took 8 bases from V and 10 from J; bases not matched to a gene: 2. The CDR3 totals 10 residues. The CDR3 DNA reads as TGTGCCAGCGGCGGGGGAGAGCAGTTCTTC. Amino acid sequence: CASGGGEQFF.

V and J are TRBV7-2 and TRBJ1-5, with TRBD1 identical over 11 bases. The V segment lost 5 bases and the J segment 6 bases; nucleotides outside the gene matches: 6. Germline V CDR1 and CDR2: SGHTA, FQGNSA. The CDR3 totals 15 residues. CDR3: CASSAGTGGSQPQHF. The CDR3 DNA sequence: TGTGCCAGCAGCGCTGGGACAGGGGGGTCTCAGCCCCAGCATTTT.

This clone occurred once. J is TRBJ2-3 and V is TRBV5-1; D not resolved. V dropped 0 bases and J dropped 1 base, with 9 bases sitting between them. The CDR3 has 15 residues. Germline V gene data show CDR1 as SGHRS and CDR2 as YFSETQ. The DNA of the CDR3 is TGCGCCAGCAGCTTGGCTTCTATTGGCACAGATACGCAGTATTTT. Translated: CASSLASIGTDTQYF.

With regard to this clone: The sample has other DNA sequences that encode this CDR3 too. The V and J genes are TRBV7-9 and TRBJ1-3; D is undetermined. CDR3 size: 14 residues. With 2 bases removed from V and 0 bases from J, the gap between germline ends came to 5 bases. In germline, CDR1 is SEHNR, CDR2 FQNEAQ (reference sequence). The CDR3 DNA sequence: TGTGCCAGCAGCTTACTTAGCTCTGGAAACACCATATATTTT. It translates to CASSLLSSGNTIYF.

J is TRBJ2-1 and V is TRBV28; TRBD2 might be the D (5 bases). The CDR3 sequence is 15 residues long. CDR1 and CDR2 from the germline V gene are MDHEN and SYDVKM. The V end lost 3 bases, the J end lost 3 bases, and 12 bases lay between the germline ends. CDR3 DNA sequence: TGTGCCAGCAGTTTTGATTTCCGGGACTACAATGAGCAGTTCTTC. It encodes CASSFDFRDYNEQFF.

The chain is built from TRBV10-3 and TRBJ1-1, with D perhaps TRBD1 (5 bases). The germline V and J ends were trimmed by 7 bases and 4 bases, with 10 bases remaining between them. Germline CDR1 and CDR2: ENHRY and SYGVKD. This CDR3 has 12 residues. The chain's CDR3 is CAITGGGTEAFF. The CDR3 bases are TGTGCCATCACGGGGGGTGGCACTGAAGCTTTCTTT.

This rearrangement joins TRBV19 to TRBJ1-2; D call uncertain. V lost 7 bases and J lost 4, with 13 bases in between. Germline V gene lookup returns CDR1 LNHDA and CDR2 SQIVND (reference sequence). The CDR3 totals 13 residues. The DNA for the CDR3 is TGTGCCAGTAAGGAGACTTCTCGCTATGGCTACACCTTC. Protein sequence: CASKETSRYGYTF.

The chain couples TRBV19 to TRBJ2-1; 7 bases are a match to TRBD2. The trim removed 10 bases at V and 2 bases at J, leaving 14 bases unmatched. This CDR3 has 16 amino acids. The germline V gene encodes CDR1 LNHDA and CDR2 SQIVND (reference sequence). DNA of the CDR3: TGTGCCACAGCGGGGCGGGACGGGACTACCTACAATGAGCAGTTCTTC. This gives the protein CATAGRDGTTYNEQFF.

The rearrangement joins TRBV28 to TRBJ1-4; D is undetermined. The germline V gene has CDR1 MDHEN and CDR2 SYDVKM. V was cut by 5 bases and J by 14 bases, with 18 bases left in between. The CDR3 has 13 residues. CDR3 sequence (DNA): TGTGCCAGCAGTGTCAAATCCACTCGGGGTCTGTTTTTT. It encodes CASSVKSTRGLFF.

This chain connects TRBV27 to TRBJ2-7; no definite D call. Trimming shortened V by 6 bases and J by 2 bases, and 11 bases separated the two germline ends. The CDR3 covers 13 residues. CDR1 and CDR2 (germline): MNHEY, SMNVEV (reference sequence). The CDR3 sequence is CASSPGATYEQYF. The CDR3 DNA sequence: TGTGCCAGCAGCCCAGGCGCAACCTACGAGCAGTACTTC.

The gene calls are TRBV5-4 and TRBJ2-7; D is ambiguous. V was shortened by 3 bases and J by 5 bases, with 12 bases between the two germline ends. This CDR3 is built from 13 residues. CDR1 and CDR2 from the germline V gene are SGHNT and YYREEE (reference sequence). CDR3 protein: CASSSYSRHEQYF. CDR3 sequence (DNA): TGTGCCAGCAGCTCCTACAGCCGCCACGAGCAGTACTTC. Variable domain in full (rest from reference TRBV5-4 and TRBJ2-7): ETGVTQSPTHLIKTRGQQVTLRCSSQSGHNTVSWYQQALGQGPQFIFQYYREEENGRGNFPPRFSGLQFPNYSSELNVNALELDDSALYLCASSSYSRHEQYFGPGTRLTVT.

CDR3 nucleotide sequence: TGTGCCAGCAGCATCAGACAGGGGGCGGACTATGGCTACACCTTC. Protein product: CASSIRQGADYGYTF. The rearrangement links TRBV7-3 to TRBJ1-2, with 10 bases fitting TRBD1. The ends lost 5 bases at V and 3 bases at J; junction bases unmatched: 6. Germline CDR1 SGHTA, CDR2 FQGTGA. This CDR3 contains 15 residues.

J is TRBJ1-5 and V is TRBV19, with 9 nucleotides matching TRBD1. This CDR3 contains 17 residues. V was clipped by 7 bases and J by 1 base; unmatched bases: 11. Germline assignment: CDR1 LNHDA and CDR2 SQIVND (reference sequence). The CDR3 here is CASMRDRDFGSNQPQHF. CDR3 nucleotides: TGTGCCAGTATGAGGGACAGGGATTTCGGGAGCAATCAGCCCCAGCATTTT.

This sequence joins TRBV6-1 and TRBJ2-7; D remains ambiguous. CDR1 is MNHNS, CDR2 SASEGT, per germline. The CDR3 is made up of 11 amino acids. V shed 10 bases and J shed 4 bases, with 11 bases lying between them. The CDR3: CATAGSYEQYF. The CDR3 nucleotides are TGTGCCACCGCCGGGTCGTACGAGCAGTACTTC.

The CDR3 sequence is CASSWAGGDYTF. The CDR3 nucleotides read TGTGCCAGCAGTTGGGCAGGGGGAGACTACACCTTC. The chain is built from TRBV12-3 or TRBV12-4 and TRBJ1-2; TRBD1 matches at 7 bases. V trimming: 4 bases; J trimming: 10 bases; junction bases outside the gene matches: 6. The CDR3 covers 12 residues.

The DNA of the CDR3 is TGTGCCAGCAACCCTACCGGGACAGGGGGCGAAAAACTGTTTTTT. Its protein product is CASNPTGTGGEKLFF. The V and J genes are TRBV6-5 and TRBJ1-4, with 12 bases identical to TRBD1. The germline gives CDR1 MNHEY, CDR2 SVGAGI. With V trimmed by 7 bases and J by 8 bases, 8 bases remained unmatched. The CDR3 contains 15 residues.